The 3 T cell receptor beta chains given below trace back to one sample, sequenced in a study of vaccination and CD4 T cells after COVID-19. These receptors are not linked to any known antigen. Time point: late sampling 161 to 241 days after vaccination in three convalescent patients. The treatment: approximately 9-day PBMC culture with coronavirus spike peptide pools or control peptides (ViraFEST assay). Sequenced with the Oncomine TCR Beta short-read assay was DNA taken from cultured CD4+ T cells. From the PCR reads, TCRdb called clonotypes with MiXCR, one entry per CDR3 protein. The data show 25,000 to 30,000 distinct CDR3 sequences, less than 45% seen once. Sequenced here: CD4+ T cells from blood, cultured in vitro, sampled about 7 months after SARS-CoV-2 vaccination. The receptor source for this set is a human donor who had recovered from COVID-19.

A few counts support this clonotype. The V and J genes are TRBV27 and TRBJ2-7, with 10 bases aligning to TRBD1. Per germline, CDR1 MNHEY and CDR2 SMNVEV (reference sequence). There are 15 residues in the CDR3. The ends lost 8 bases at V and 4 bases at J; junction bases unmatched: 11. The CDR3 DNA is TGTGCCAGCTCGTTGGTAGGGACAGGGGTGTACGAGCAGTACTTC. Translation gives CASSLVGTGVYEQYF.

V usage is TRBV28 and J usage is TRBJ2-5; D not certain. Trimming took off 2 bases at V and 3 bases at J, with 7 bases between the two ends. The CDR3 spans 13 residues. Germline V gives CDR1 MDHEN, CDR2 SYDVKM. As DNA, the CDR3 is TGTGCCAGCAGTTTAGAGCTGGAAGAGACCCAGTACTTC. As protein: CASSLELEETQYF. Based on the CDR3 plus reference TRBV28 and TRBJ2-5, the full variable domain is DVKVTQSSRYLVKRTGEKVFLECVQDMDHENMFWYRQDPGLGLRLIYFSYDVKMKEKGDIPEGYSVSREKKERFSLILESASTNQTSMYLCASSLELEETQYFGPGTRLLVL.

This clonotype was recorded a few times. The CDR3 coding sequence is TGTGCCAGTAGTAGGACGGGAGGGGTAGCGGAGCAGTTCTTC. Encoded protein: CASSRTGGVAEQFF. The chain links TRBV19 to TRBJ2-1; 8 bases line up with TRBD2. The CDR3 is made up of 14 amino acids. Germline lookup yields CDR1 LNHDA and CDR2 SQIVND (reference sequence). V dropped 4 bases and J dropped 10; count of bases not matched to a gene: 9.